This entry features one T cell receptor beta chain sequence. What it recognizes is unknown. This sample was included in a study of T cell responses to AZD1222 COVID-19 vaccine. Study conclusions and caveats: In all cases, repertoires were sampled only after the peak T cell response. Increases in Spike-specific TCR breadth and depth were seen after two AZD1222 doses.

Clones were read by immunoSEQ multiplex PCR, and TCRdb kept only the in-frame ones, dropping some. The sample holds under 150,000 clones, more than 85% seen once. The CDR3 loop spans 11 amino acids. The V gene's germline CDR1 is LGHNA and CDR2 YSLEER. The V and J ends lost 0 bases and 8 bases respectively, with 4 bases between them. The source of this sequence is an adult in good health. The gene calls are TRBV4-3 and TRBJ1-2; D gene unclear. The source was peripheral blood, collected on day 0 of AZD1222 vaccination. CDR3 protein: CASSQETGYTF. CDR3 nucleotides: TGCGCCAGCAGCCAAGAAACCGGCTACACCTTC.